The rows below give T cell receptor beta chains drawn from one sample of a study of shared clonotypes between healthy human individuals. Data came from immunoSEQ multiplex PCR; TCRdb stores just in-frame clones and leaves some out. The sample consists of around 1.5 million clones, approximately 98% of them appearing once. Sequencing was performed on naive CD4+ T cells sorted from blood. Every receptor here comes from a man aged 30 to 39 in good health. Both conserved end residues are part of each CDR3. D genes are given only for firm matches. A row's size may be missing; if present it is once, few, many or a size class.

V gene	D gene	J gene	clone size	CDR3 protein	CDR3 DNA
TRBV7-9	TRBD2	TRBJ2-7	-	CASSNRLAGGEEQYF	TGTGCCAGCAGCAACCGACTAGCGGGAGGTGAAGAGCAGTACTTC
TRBV5-5	-	TRBJ1-2	-	CASSGPGAPSRDGYTF	TGTGCCAGCAGCGGGCCCGGGGCCCCGAGCAGGGATGGCTACACCTTC
TRBV28	-	TRBJ1-5	-	CASRTPGRNQPQHF	TGTGCCAGCAGAACCCCGGGCAGAAATCAGCCCCAGCATTTT
TRBV9	TRBD1	TRBJ2-3	-	CASSIRPGQGASDTQYF	TGTGCCAGCAGCATTCGTCCGGGACAGGGGGCTTCAGATACGCAGTATTTT
TRBV7-9	TRBD1	TRBJ2-7	once	CASTRGSEQYF	TGTGCCAGCACCAGGGGGAGCGAGCAGTACTTC
TRBV27	TRBD1	TRBJ1-2	-	CASSLSPTGLYGYTF	TGTGCCAGCAGTTTATCTCCGACAGGGCTCTATGGCTACACCTTC
TRBV4-2	-	TRBJ2-5	-	CASSHGAGSLSAKVETQYF	TGTGCCAGCAGCCATGGAGCAGGGTCACTGTCCGCCAAAGTGGAGACCCAGTACTTC
TRBV12-5	TRBD1	TRBJ2-1	-	CASGFGTGNNEQFF	TGTGCTAGTGGTTTTGGGACAGGGAACAATGAGCAGTTCTTC
TRBV7-2	-	TRBJ2-4	-	CASSSTVERNIQYF	TGTGCCAGCAGCTCCACCGTCGAGAGAAACATTCAGTACTTC
TRBV6-5	-	TRBJ2-7	-	CASSPGPYEQYF	TGTGCCAGCAGTCCGGGACCATACGAGCAGTACTTC
TRBV5-1	TRBD1	TRBJ2-2	-	CASSTGQGTGELFF	TGCGCCAGCAGCACGGGACAGGGGACCGGGGAGCTGTTTTTT
TRBV7-2	-	TRBJ1-5	-	CASSFEQGNNQPQHF	TGTGCCAGCAGCTTCGAACAGGGCAACAATCAGCCCCAGCATTTT
TRBV7-9	-	TRBJ2-7	-	CASRATGAYEQYF	TGTGCCAGCAGAGCGACAGGAGCCTACGAGCAGTACTTC
TRBV10-3	TRBD2	TRBJ2-3	-	CATALGLVTDTQYF	TGTGCCACCGCACTGGGACTAGTGACGGATACGCAGTATTTT
TRBV7-6	-	TRBJ1-1	-	CASSLAGGGEAFF	TGTGCCAGCAGCTTAGCGGGGGGAGGTGAAGCTTTCTTT
TRBV7-6	-	TRBJ1-1	once	CASSPSGARGTEAFF	TGTGCCAGCAGCCCTTCGGGGGCGCGGGGCACTGAAGCTTTCTTT
TRBV5-1	-	TRBJ2-5	-	CASSFLGDSQETQYF	TGCGCCAGCAGCTTCCTCGGAGACAGCCAAGAGACCCAGTACTTC
TRBV9	-	TRBJ2-1	-	CASSVGHGGPNEQFF	TGTGCCAGCAGCGTAGGTCATGGGGGCCCCAATGAGCAGTTCTTC
TRBV9	-	TRBJ2-7	-	CASSERTASYEQYF	TGTGCCAGCAGCGAACGGACAGCTTCCTACGAGCAGTACTTC
TRBV20-1	-	TRBJ2-1	-	CSASEGREQFF	TGCAGTGCTAGTGAGGGGAGAGAGCAGTTCTTC
TRBV10-2	-	TRBJ2-5	-	CASSALQVQETQYF	TGCGCCAGCAGTGCTTTGCAGGTACAAGAGACCCAGTACTTC
TRBV5-1	-	TRBJ1-2	-	CASSPVAVAFISYTF	TGCGCCAGCAGCCCGGTAGCGGTTGCGTTTATTAGCTACACCTTC
TRBV29-1	-	TRBJ1-1	once	CSVGGRVGTEAFF	TGCAGCGTTGGCGGCAGGGTGGGAACTGAAGCTTTCTTT
TRBV6-5	TRBD1	TRBJ1-5	-	CASSEAGGRPQHF	TGTGCCAGCAGCGAGGCAGGGGGTCGGCCCCAGCATTTT
TRBV2	TRBD1	TRBJ2-2	once	CASTRTGGTNTGELFF	TGTGCCAGCACCAGAACAGGGGGAACGAACACCGGGGAGCTGTTTTTT
TRBV5-1	-	TRBJ1-5	-	CASSLQGGYDQPQHF	TGCGCCAGCAGCTTGCAGGGAGGGTATGATCAGCCCCAGCATTTT
TRBV28	-	TRBJ1-5	-	CASAFGGIVNQPQHF	TGTGCCAGCGCGTTTGGAGGGATCGTCAATCAGCCCCAGCATTTT
TRBV13	-	TRBJ2-6	-	CASSFSVGSGANVLTF	TGTGCCAGCAGCTTCTCGGTCGGCTCTGGGGCCAACGTCCTGACTTTC
TRBV5-1	-	TRBJ2-7	-	CASGPIEGSYEQYF	TGCGCCAGCGGACCCATCGAGGGTTCCTACGAGCAGTACTTC
TRBV28	TRBD1	TRBJ1-4	-	CAGQGTNEKLFF	TGTGCCGGACAGGGAACTAATGAAAAACTGTTTTTT
TRBV5-1	TRBD1	TRBJ1-4	-	CASSLGRGTGIEKLFF	TGCGCCAGCAGCTTGGGTCGAGGGACAGGGATTGAAAAACTGTTTTTT
TRBV7-9	-	TRBJ2-3	-	CASSLAGPDTQYF	TGTGCCAGCAGCTTAGCCGGCCCAGATACGCAGTATTTT
TRBV5-6	TRBD1	TRBJ2-5	-	CASSLQGAETQYF	TGTGCCAGCAGCTTACAGGGGGCGGAGACCCAGTACTTC
TRBV5-1	-	TRBJ2-1	-	CASSLAPKNEQFF	TGCGCCAGCAGCTTGGCCCCGAAAAATGAGCAGTTCTTC
TRBV5-1	-	TRBJ2-3	-	CASSLGSATDTQYF	TGCGCCAGCAGCTTGGGTTCGGCGACAGATACGCAGTATTTT
TRBV19	-	TRBJ2-1	-	CASSVGRTPYNEQFF	TGTGCCAGTAGTGTGGGACGGACTCCCTACAATGAGCAGTTCTTC
TRBV28	-	TRBJ2-4	-	CASSTGIGGAKNIQYF	TGTGCCAGCAGCACCGGAATAGGGGGAGCCAAAAACATTCAGTACTTC
TRBV11-3	-	TRBJ2-7	-	CASSVGIQGFSYEQYF	TGTGCCAGCAGCGTGGGAATACAGGGTTTCTCCTACGAGCAGTACTTC
TRBV7-9	TRBD1	TRBJ2-3	-	CASSSFPGGPTDTQYF	TGTGCCAGCAGCTCTTTCCCAGGGGGTCCCACAGATACGCAGTATTTT
TRBV18	TRBD2	TRBJ2-1	-	CASSPRPAGGPVNEQFF	TGTGCCAGCTCACCAAGGCCAGCGGGAGGGCCGGTGAATGAGCAGTTCTTC
TRBV5-1	TRBD1	TRBJ2-3	-	CASSIGQGSADTQYF	TGCGCCAGCAGCATCGGACAGGGAAGTGCAGATACGCAGTATTTT
TRBV6-5	TRBD1	TRBJ1-4	-	CASRTTGLQEKLFF	TGTGCCAGCAGAACGACAGGGTTACAGGAAAAACTGTTTTTT
TRBV5-1	-	TRBJ1-4	-	CATSRDGREKLFF	TGCGCCACATCGAGGGATGGGCGCGAAAAACTGTTTTTT
TRBV7-2	-	TRBJ2-1	-	CASSRRFASDNEQFF	TGTGCCAGCAGCCGCAGGTTCGCATCCGACAATGAGCAGTTCTTC
TRBV7-6	-	TRBJ2-7	-	CASSPLGSSGGEQYF	TGTGCCAGCAGCCCACTCGGGAGTAGCGGAGGCGAGCAGTACTTC
TRBV7-2	-	TRBJ2-7	-	CASSLGSLQTYEQYF	TGTGCCAGCAGCTTAGGTTCCTTGCAGACTTACGAGCAGTACTTC
TRBV7-6	-	TRBJ2-3	-	CASSLAIKSGSTDTQYF	TGTGCCAGCAGCTTAGCGATAAAAAGCGGGAGCACAGATACGCAGTATTTT
TRBV10-3	-	TRBJ1-5	-	CAISEVRDQPQHF	TGTGCCATCAGTGAAGTAAGGGATCAGCCCCAGCATTTT
TRBV7-2	-	TRBJ1-2	-	CASSPYRETYGYTF	TGTGCCAGCAGCCCATACAGGGAAACCTATGGCTACACCTTC
TRBV5-1	-	TRBJ2-1	-	CASSLAPPGQQFF	TGCGCCAGCAGCTTGGCCCCCCCGGGGCAGCAGTTCTTC
TRBV5-1	-	TRBJ2-1	-	CASSPGHQAGRYYNEQFF	TGCGCCAGCAGCCCGGGACACCAAGCGGGTCGCTACTACAATGAGCAGTTCTTC
TRBV5-5	-	TRBJ1-2	-	CASSLEGNYGYTF	TGTGCCAGCAGCTTGGAGGGAAACTATGGCTACACCTTC
TRBV9	TRBD1	TRBJ2-1	once	CASSEIDRDPFF	TGTGCCAGCAGTGAGATCGACAGGGATCCGTTCTTC
TRBV21-1	-	TRBJ2-3	-	CASSKVGLAGPTTDTQYF	TGTGCCAGCAGCAAAGTTGGACTAGCGGGACCAACCACAGATACGCAGTATTTT
TRBV19	TRBD2	TRBJ2-7	-	CASSIAPGLAGGSHEQYF	TGTGCCAGTAGTATAGCCCCGGGACTAGCGGGAGGATCCCACGAGCAGTACTTC
TRBV6-5	-	TRBJ1-1	-	CASTKTENTEAFF	TGTGCCAGCACTAAGACTGAGAACACTGAAGCTTTCTTT